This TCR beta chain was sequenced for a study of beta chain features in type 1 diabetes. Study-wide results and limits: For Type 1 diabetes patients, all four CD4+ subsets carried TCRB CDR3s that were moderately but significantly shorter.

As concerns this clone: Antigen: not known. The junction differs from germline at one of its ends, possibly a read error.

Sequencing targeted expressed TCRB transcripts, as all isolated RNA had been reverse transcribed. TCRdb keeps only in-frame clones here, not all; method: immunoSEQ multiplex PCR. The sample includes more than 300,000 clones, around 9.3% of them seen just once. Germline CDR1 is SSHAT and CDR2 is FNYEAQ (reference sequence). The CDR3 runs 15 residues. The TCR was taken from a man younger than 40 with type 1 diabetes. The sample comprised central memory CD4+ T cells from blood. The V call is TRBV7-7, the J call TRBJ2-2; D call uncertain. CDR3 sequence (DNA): TGTGCTAGCAGCTTCGGACGCCCGAACACCGGGGAGCTGTTTTTT. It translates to CASSFGRPNTGELFF. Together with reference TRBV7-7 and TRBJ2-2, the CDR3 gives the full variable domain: GAGVSQSPRYKVTKRGQDVTLRCDPISSHATLYWYQQALGQGPEFLTYFNYEAQPDKSGLPSDRFSAERPEGSISTLTIQRTEQRDSAMYRCASSFGRPNTGELFFGEGSRLTVL.